Listed below are T cell receptor beta chains from one sample, sequenced in a study of tumor-infiltrating lymphocytes in primary liver carcinoma. From the multiplex PCR reads, TCRdb called clonotypes with MiXCR, one entry per CDR3 protein. The sample has approximately 60,000 distinct CDR3 sequences; roughly 70% are singletons. The sequencing input was liver tumor tissue from sampling region 2. These receptors were collected from a man aged 40-49 years with primary liver carcinoma and hepatitis B virus infection. CDR3s include the opening cysteine and the closing phenylalanine or tryptophan. D genes are given only for firm matches. Expanded clones get a size class; other rows say once, few or many, or leave the size out.

size	V	D	J	DNA	CDR3
-	TRBV14	TRBD2	TRBJ2-5	TGTGGCAGCAGCCAAGATTCAGGACTAGCGCAACAAGAGGCCCAGTACTTC	CGSSQDSGLAQQEAQYF
-	TRBV4-1	TRBD1	TRBJ2-1	TGCACCAGCAGCCTAGGACAGGGGGCGGTCGGTGATCAGTTCTTC	CTSSLGQGAVGDQFF
-	TRBV6-6	TRBD2	TRBJ2-5	TGTGCCACCAGTCCCCGTAGCGGGAGGGCCGAGGAGACCCAGTACTTC	CATSPRSGRAEETQYF
-	TRBV11-2	TRBD2	TRBJ2-5	TGTGCCAGCAGCCAAACTGCTGGCGGGGGTGAAGAGGCCCAGTACTTC	CASSQTAGGGEEAQYF
-	TRBV4-2	-	TRBJ2-3	TGTGCCAGGAACGGGCTTGGGGTGGGGGTAATTACGCAGTATTTT	CARNGLGVGVITQYF
few	TRBV6-5	TRBD2	TRBJ2-7	TGTGCCAGCTCCCGGGGGGAACCCTACGAGCAGTACTTC	CASSRGEPYEQYF
many	TRBV10-3	TRBD1	TRBJ2-7	TGTGCCATCAGTGATAATGGACAGGGGATGAAGCAGTACTTC	CAISDNGQGMKQYF
-	TRBV12-3/TRBV12-4	-	TRBJ1-6	TGTGCCTGCAGTTCTACAGTGGGGAATTCACCCCTCCACTTT	CACSSTVGNSPLHF
once	TRBV7-9	-	TRBJ2-4	TGTGCCAACAGTAACTCCCTAGGTCAGATAGCCAAAAACATTCAGTACTTC	CANSNSLGQIAKNIQYF
many	TRBV7-9	-	TRBJ1-4	TGTGCCAGCAGCTTAGATTCGCCAGCCGAACTGTTTTTT	CASSLDSPAELFF
-	TRBV11-2	TRBD1	TRBJ1-1	TGTGCCAGCAGCGGGGACAGGGTAATGACTGAAGCTTCGTTT	CASSGDRVMTEASF
medium-sized	TRBV5-5	-	TRBJ1-1	TGTGCCAGCAGCTTGGGGGACCGGTCCAGCTTGAACACTGAAGCTTTCTTT	CASSLGDRSSLNTEAFF
-	TRBV12-3/TRBV12-4	-	TRBJ1-2	TGTGCCACCAGTTTAACAGGGCTAGTCGGCTACATCTTC	CATSLTGLVGYIF
-	TRBV6-2/TRBV6-3	-	TRBJ2-7	TGTGCCAGCGGTTACGACTACCACTACGAGCAGTACTTC	CASGYDYHYEQYF
few	TRBV25-1	-	TRBJ2-5	TGTGCCAGCAGATCGTGGGACCAGGGGCTTCAAGAGACCCAGTACTTC	CASRSWDQGLQETQYF
many	TRBV25-1	TRBD1	TRBJ2-5	TGTGCCAGCAGTCCCTCCAGGGGGCGAGAGACCCAGTACTTC	CASSPSRGRETQYF
-	TRBV10-3	-	TRBJ1-5	TGTGCCATCAGTGAGTATGGGGGCGATCGGTCCCAGCATTTT	CAISEYGGDRSQHF
-	TRBV4-2	TRBD2	TRBJ2-7	TGTGCCAGCAGTGGACAACCGGGACTAGCGGGGGGGCCACACGGGCAGTACTTC	CASSGQPGLAGGPHGQYF
-	TRBV11-2	-	TRBJ2-7	TGTGCCAGCAGCTTAGGCATGGTGGGTGAGCAGTACTTC	CASSLGMVGEQYF
-	TRBV4-1	-	TRBJ1-5	TGCGCCCGCAGCCCCCAGGGGAATGACAATCAGCCCCAGCATTTT	CARSPQGNDNQPQHF
-	TRBV6-2/TRBV6-3	TRBD1	TRBJ1-1	TGTGCCAGCAGTTCCGGACAGGAAGCTCTCTTT	CASSSGQEALF
many	TRBV28	TRBD1	TRBJ2-7	TGTGCCAGCAGTGAACCAGGACAGGGTCGCAACGAGCAGTACTTC	CASSEPGQGRNEQYF